The 17 T cell receptor beta chains below were found in one sample sequenced in a study of blood T cell repertoires in COVID-19. Only in-frame clones appear in the TCRdb table, and some are missing; sequencing was by immunoSEQ multiplex PCR. The top ten clones hold approximately 6.1% of a sample with roughly 200,000 clones, approximately 84% of them seen once. The specimen sequenced was peripheral blood. The receptors shown here come from a man older than 75 with acute or convalescent COVID-19.

This clone was seen a few times. The chain couples TRBV27 to TRBJ2-5; 10 bases are a match to TRBD1. CDR1 is MNHEY and CDR2 is SMNVEV in the germline V gene (reference sequence). After removal of 5 bases from V and 5 bases from J, the junction contained 8 bases not matched to a gene. CDR3 length equals 15 residues. The CDR3 DNA reads as TGTGCCAGCAGTAAGACAGGGGGCATGGTGGAGACCCAGTACTTC. Its translation is CASSKTGGMVETQYF.

The chain combines TRBV2 with TRBJ2-3; 12 nucleotides agree with TRBD2. Germline CDR1 is SNHLY and CDR2 is FYNNEI. V dropped 6 bases and J dropped 0; count of bases not matched to a gene: 10. The CDR3 is made up of 18 amino acids. The CDR3 loop is CASREGALAGGSTDTQYF. The CDR3 nucleotides read TGTGCCAGCAGGGAGGGGGCCCTAGCGGGAGGGAGCACAGATACGCAGTATTTT.

V and J are TRBV7-9 and TRBJ1-2; D is unclear. Trimming removed 0 bases at V and 4 bases at J, with 12 bases between. Germline CDR1 is SEHNR and CDR2 is FQNEAQ (reference sequence). CDR3 length: 15 amino acids. The CDR3 bases are TGTGCCAGCAGCTTAGCGGGCCCGAACGGCTATGGCTACACCTTC. Its protein product is CASSLAGPNGYGYTF.

The genes are TRBV7-8 and TRBJ2-3, with D perhaps matching TRBD1 (6 bases). V lost 0 bases and J lost 4, with 14 bases in between. CDR3 length: 16 residues. CDR1 is SGHVS and CDR2 is FQNEAQ in the germline V gene. The CDR3 sequence is CASSLAGAGSADTQYF. CDR3 sequence (DNA): TGTGCCAGCAGCTTAGCGGGGGCAGGGTCGGCAGATACGCAGTATTTT.

The rearrangement joins TRBV11-2 to TRBJ1-2, with a tentative D call TRBD1 (5 bases). Trimming shortened V by 3 bases and J by 4 bases, and 15 bases separated the two germline ends. Per germline, CDR1 SGHAT and CDR2 FQNNGV. The CDR3 totals 15 residues. This CDR3 is CASSFDGTEVYGYTF. The CDR3 DNA is TGTGCCAGCAGCTTCGACGGGACTGAAGTCTATGGCTACACCTTC.

This clone has just a few counts. The chain is built from TRBV5-4 and TRBJ2-7; 12 bases line up with TRBD2. Trimming at V came to 3 bases and at J to 7 bases, leaving 5 bases not matched to a gene. Germline assignment: CDR1 SGHNT and CDR2 YYREEE (reference sequence). This CDR3 has 14 residues. The CDR3 region has the DNA TGTGCCAGCAGCTCTAGCGGGAGGGCATGGGAGCAGTACTTC. Protein product: CASSSSGRAWEQYF.

V usage is TRBV7-2 and J usage is TRBJ1-1, with D possibly matching TRBD1 (6 bases). Per the germline V gene, CDR1 is SGHTA and CDR2 is FQGNSA. Trimming took 5 bases from V and 4 from J, leaving 17 bases between them. The CDR3 is 15 amino acids. The CDR3: CASSVDRLGSTEAFF. CDR3 coding DNA: TGTGCCAGCAGCGTCGACAGGTTGGGGAGCACTGAAGCTTTCTTT.

This clone was seen more than once but under ten times. V gene TRBV5-4 combines with J gene TRBJ1-4; TRBD1 aligns across 7 bases. This CDR3 region has 14 residues. In germline, CDR1 is SGHNT, CDR2 YYREEE (reference sequence). The ends lost 2 bases at V and 6 bases at J; junction bases unmatched: 4. The DNA of the CDR3 is TGTGCCAGCAGCTTAGGTGACAGGGATGAAAAACTGTTTTTT. Its translation: CASSLGDRDEKLFF.

V usage is TRBV5-1 and J usage is TRBJ1-4, with D hard to call. The V gene lost 1 base and the J gene lost 5 bases, with 15 bases spanning the gap. CDR3 size: 16 residues. CDR1 SGHRS and CDR2 YFSETQ come from the germline V gene. The chain's CDR3 is CASSLLPSAGNEKLFF. In nucleotides, the CDR3 is TGCGCCAGCAGCTTGTTACCCTCAGCGGGGAATGAAAAACTGTTTTTT.

The CDR3, as DNA: TGTGCCAGCACCGGACTAGCGGGAGGAGTTAATGAGCAGTTCTTC. Translation: CASTGLAGGVNEQFF. The rearrangement links TRBV6-5 to TRBJ2-1; 14 positions agree with TRBD2. This CDR3 is 15 amino acids long. CDR1 and CDR2 from the germline V gene are MNHEY and SVGAGI. Trimming at V came to 7 bases and at J to 7 bases, leaving 6 bases not matched to a gene.

This chain connects TRBV10-3 to TRBJ2-7; D is unresolved. Germline loops: CDR1 ENHRY, CDR2 SYGVKD. Trimming stripped 0 bases from V and 6 bases from J, with 6 bases between. This CDR3 comprises 12 residues. CDR3 in amino acids: CAISESTVEQYV. Here the CDR3 DNA reads TGTGCCATCAGTGAGTCAACGGTCGAGCAGTACGTC.

J is TRBJ2-7 and V is TRBV11-2; possible D gene TRBD1, 5 bases. The V end lost 3 bases, the J end lost 3 bases, and 15 bases lay between the germline ends. The length of the CDR3 is 15 residues. Germline V CDR1 and CDR2: SGHAT, FQNNGV. The chain's CDR3 is CASSFVDSGHYEQYF. As DNA, the CDR3 is TGTGCCAGCAGCTTCGTCGACAGTGGCCACTACGAGCAGTACTTC.

The chain links TRBV5-5 to TRBJ2-1; 9 bases line up with TRBD2. The length of the CDR3 is 14 residues. Germline V gene data show CDR1 as SGHKS and CDR2 as YYEKEE (reference sequence). J lost 7 bases, V lost 5 bases, and 7 bases had no gene match. This CDR3 reads CASRVDSGRNEQFF. The CDR3 nucleotides read TGTGCCAGCAGAGTGGATAGCGGGAGAAATGAGCAGTTCTTC.

The chain combines TRBV12-3 or TRBV12-4 with TRBJ1-2; D gene uncertain. The CDR3 contains 13 residues. V lost 8 bases and J lost 4, with 14 bases in between. The DNA of the CDR3 is TGTGCCAGCCGGGAACCGGGTACCTATGGCTACACCTTC. As protein: CASREPGTYGYTF.

The V gene is TRBV7-2, the J gene TRBJ2-5; 9 nucleotides agree with TRBD2. Looked up from germline, CDR1 is SGHTA and CDR2 is FQGNSA. V trimming: 1 base; J trimming: 4 bases; junction bases outside the gene matches: 7. The CDR3 extends over 16 amino acids. The CDR3, as DNA: TGTGCCAGCAGCTTAGAGGGACTAGCCCGGAGAGAGACCCAGTACTTC. It is translated as CASSLEGLARRETQYF.

The CDR3 here is CASGPGTSGSPGELFF. CDR3 coding DNA: TGTGCTAGTGGTCCAGGGACTAGCGGCAGCCCCGGGGAGCTGTTTTTT. The rearrangement uses TRBV12-5 and TRBJ2-2; 11 positions agree with TRBD2. Losses at the gene ends were 5 bases for V and 6 bases for J; bases not matched to a gene: 8. Germline values: CDR1 LGHNT, CDR2 FRNRAP. The CDR3 length is 16 residues. Full variable domain (missing parts from reference TRBV12-5 and TRBJ2-2): DARVTQTPRHKVTEMGQEVTMRCQPILGHNTVFWYRQTMMQGLELLAYFRNRAPLDDSGMPKDRFSAEMPDATLATLKIQPSEPRDSAVYFCASGPGTSGSPGELFFGEGSRLTVL.

This rearrangement joins TRBV15 to TRBJ2-2; a weak D match, TRBD2 (5 bases). The CDR3 sequence is 13 residues long. The germline V gene encodes CDR1 LNHNV and CDR2 YYDKDF (reference sequence). The ends were cut back, 11 bases at V and 0 bases at J, with 10 bases in the middle. The CDR3 loop reads CAAWESNTGELFF. CDR3 nucleotides: TGTGCCGCCTGGGAGTCGAACACCGGGGAGCTGTTTTTT.